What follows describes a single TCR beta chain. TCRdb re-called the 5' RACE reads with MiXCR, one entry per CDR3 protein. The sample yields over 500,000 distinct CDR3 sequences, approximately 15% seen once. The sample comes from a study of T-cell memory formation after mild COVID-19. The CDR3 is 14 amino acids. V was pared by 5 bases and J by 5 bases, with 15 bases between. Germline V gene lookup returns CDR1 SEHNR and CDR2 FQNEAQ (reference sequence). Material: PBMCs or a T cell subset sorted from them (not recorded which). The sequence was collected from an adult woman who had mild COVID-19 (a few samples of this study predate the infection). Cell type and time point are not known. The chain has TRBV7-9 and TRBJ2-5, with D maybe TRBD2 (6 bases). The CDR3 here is CASSRAGPMETQYF. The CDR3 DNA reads TGTGCCAGCAGCCGCGCGGGACCCATGGAGACCCAGTACTTC.